The rows below give T cell receptor beta chains drawn from one sample of a study of blood T cell repertoires in COVID-19. The assay was immunoSEQ multiplex PCR, and TCRdb's table has in-frame clones only and misses some. The data contain a few hundred thousand clones, around 89% of them singletons. The sequenced sample was PBMCs or T cells enriched from blood (not recorded which). The receptors shown here come from a woman between 50 and 59 years old who had recovered from COVID-19. The CDR3 runs from the conserved cysteine through the conserved F or W. D genes are given only for firm matches. The size of a clone is reported for some rows only, either as once, few or many, or as a class for expanded clones.

once	NA	TRBJ1-5	TRBV2	TGTGCCAGCAGCCGGACAGTGAGACCTCAGCCCCAGCATTTT	CASSRTVRPQPQHF
NA	TRBD1	TRBJ2-7	TRBV19	TGTGCCAGTAGCGGACAGGGGGGGACCTACGAGCAGTACTTC	CASSGQGGTYEQYF
NA	NA	TRBJ2-3	TRBV19	TGTGCCAGTAGTATGGGCAGCACAGATACGCAGTATTTT	CASSMGSTDTQYF
NA	NA	TRBJ1-4	TRBV7-2	TGTGCCAGCAGCAAACAGGGTTCAAATGAAAAACTGTTTTTT	CASSKQGSNEKLFF
NA	NA	TRBJ2-1	TRBV2	TGTGCCAGCTCTCCGAGCCTTCGGCAGTTCTTC	CASSPSLRQFF
NA	NA	TRBJ1-1	TRBV28	TGTGCCAGCACCTTGGGCAGGGCTGAAGCTTTCTTT	CASTLGRAEAFF
NA	TRBD2	TRBJ2-7	TRBV7-9	TGTGCCAGCAGCTTGGGGAGGGCCGGGTACGAGCAGTACTTC	CASSLGRAGYEQYF
NA	TRBD1	TRBJ1-4	TRBV7-9	TGTGCCAGCAGCCGAGGGGGCAGGGAAAAACTGTTTTTT	CASSRGGREKLFF
NA	TRBD1	TRBJ1-1	TRBV30	TGTGCCTGGAGTGTTCAGGGGGAGGCTGAAGCTTTCTTT	CAWSVQGEAEAFF
NA	NA	TRBJ1-2	TRBV7-9	TGTGCCAGCAGTTACAGTAAAGGCTATGGCTACACCTTC	CASSYSKGYGYTF
NA	TRBD2	TRBJ2-2	TRBV7-3	TGTGCCAGCAGCTCGACTAGCGGGAGGGCCGGGGAGCTGTTTTTT	CASSSTSGRAGELFF
NA	NA	TRBJ1-1	TRBV11-3	TGTGCCAGCAGCTTAGTGGCTGGTTCTGAAGCTTTCTTT	CASSLVAGSEAFF
NA	NA	TRBJ1-6	TRBV23-1	TGCGCCAGCAGTCACCCAGGTTTCTCCTATAATTCACCCCTCCACTTT	CASSHPGFSYNSPLHF
NA	NA	TRBJ1-1	TRBV14	TGTGCCAGCAGGGTTGTCGGGGGACCGGGGACTGAAGCTTTCTTT	CASRVVGGPGTEAFF
once	NA	TRBJ2-1	TRBV28	TGTGCCAGCATCCCAGGGGCAGAAATCGCTCCCTACAATGAGCAGTTCTTC	CASIPGAEIAPYNEQFF
NA	NA	TRBJ1-2	TRBV20-1	TGCAGTGCTAGTTCGGGTTTTGGCTACACCTTC	CSASSGFGYTF
NA	NA	TRBJ2-5	TRBV11-1	TGTGCCAGCAGCTTAGTTCGTGTTGAGACCCAGTACTTC	CASSLVRVETQYF
NA	NA	TRBJ1-2	TRBV19	TGTGCCACCGGCCTACAGGGATCCTATGGCTACACCTTC	CATGLQGSYGYTF
NA	TRBD2	TRBJ2-3	TRBV7-6	TGTGCCAGCAGCTTAGCCGGGAGCGGGGCAGATACGCAGTATTTT	CASSLAGSGADTQYF
NA	TRBD2	TRBJ2-1	TRBV3-1/TRBV3-2	TGTGCCAGCAGCCAAGTTACTAGCGGGAGGGCCTCCAATGAGCAGTTCTTC	CASSQVTSGRASNEQFF
NA	TRBD2	TRBJ2-3	TRBV7-9	TGTGCCAGCAGCCCCAGGGTAGCGGGAGCGAGAGATACGCAGTATTTT	CASSPRVAGARDTQYF
NA	NA	TRBJ1-4	TRBV7-2	TGTGCCAGCAGCTCTCGCCGCGGTTCTAATGAAAAACTGTTTTTT	CASSSRRGSNEKLFF
NA	TRBD2	TRBJ2-5	TRBV2	TGTGCCAGCAGTCCAAATTTAAATAGCGGGAGGGAGACCCAGTACTTC	CASSPNLNSGRETQYF
NA	NA	TRBJ2-7	TRBV21-1	TGTGCCAGCAGCTTCCGCAATCGAACCGGGACAGACACCTACGAGCAGTACTTC	CASSFRNRTGTDTYEQYF
few	TRBD1	TRBJ1-6	TRBV3-1/TRBV3-2	TGTGCCAGCAGCCACCGACAGGGGAATAATTCACCCCTCCACTTT	CASSHRQGNNSPLHF
NA	NA	TRBJ1-4	TRBV30	TGTGCCCGGCCCCAGGGGTGTGAAAAACTGTTTTTT	CARPQGCEKLFF
NA	TRBD2	TRBJ2-7	TRBV28	TGTGCCAGCAGTTCTAGCGGGAGCCCCGAGCAGTACTTC	CASSSSGSPEQYF
NA	TRBD2	TRBJ2-3	TRBV7-8	TGTGCCAGCAGTTCGAGACTAGCGGGAGGTCCAGATACGCAGTATTTT	CASSSRLAGGPDTQYF
NA	NA	TRBJ1-3	TRBV5-4	TGTGCCAGCAGCCTCACAGGCGCGGGAAACACCATATATTTT	CASSLTGAGNTIYF
NA	NA	TRBJ1-1	TRBV7-9	TGTGCCAGCAGCTTAGGTCTCTACGGTACTGAAGCTTTCTTT	CASSLGLYGTEAFF
NA	NA	TRBJ1-1	TRBV5-4	TGTGCCAGCAGCGGAGGACAGCTGAACACTGAAGCTTTCTTT	CASSGGQLNTEAFF
NA	NA	TRBJ1-2	TRBV18	TGTGCCAGCTCACCGGACAAATCCTATGGCTACACCTTC	CASSPDKSYGYTF
NA	TRBD1	TRBJ2-1	TRBV6-5	TGTGCCAGCAATCAACCGGGACAGGGACGAAATGAGCAGTTCTTC	CASNQPGQGRNEQFF
NA	TRBD1	TRBJ2-7	TRBV28	TGTGCCAGCAGAGACCGGACAGGGGGACGTGAGCAGTACTTC	CASRDRTGGREQYF
NA	NA	TRBJ2-1	TRBV7-3	TGTGCCAGCAGCTTGTCGGTTGAGCAGTTCTTC	CASSLSVEQFF
NA	NA	TRBJ2-3	TRBV7-9	TGTGCCAGCAGCTCAACAACACGAGATACGCAGTATTTT	CASSSTTRDTQYF
once	NA	TRBJ2-7	TRBV7-6	TGTGCCAGCAGCTTTTCTCAGAACTACGAGCAGTACTTC	CASSFSQNYEQYF
NA	TRBD2	TRBJ2-1	TRBV2	TGTGCCAGCAGTGGACTAGCGGGAGTCGATGAGCAGTTCTTC	CASSGLAGVDEQFF
NA	TRBD2	TRBJ2-5	TRBV5-1	TGCGCCAGCAGCTACGGACTAGCGGGAGCCCCCCGGGGGGAGACCCAGTACTTC	CASSYGLAGAPRGETQYF
NA	NA	TRBJ2-4	TRBV19	TGTGCCAGTAGATCGGGGGATCTAGCCAAAAACATTCAGTACTTC	CASRSGDLAKNIQYF
NA	TRBD1	TRBJ2-2	TRBV5-1	TGCGCCAGCAGCTCCCGGCCAGGGACAGCGAACACCGGGGAGCTGTTTTTT	CASSSRPGTANTGELFF
NA	TRBD2	TRBJ2-2	TRBV7-3	TGTGCCAGCAGCTCCGGACTAGCGGGAACCGGGGAGCTGTTTTTT	CASSSGLAGTGELFF
NA	NA	TRBJ1-1	TRBV30	TGTGCCTGGAGTGTACCCACGGTGAACACTGAAGCTTTCTTT	CAWSVPTVNTEAFF
NA	NA	TRBJ2-3	TRBV12-5	TGTGCTAGTGGTTTGGGGTTGGGGGTCTCGTGGAGGGATGGAGATACGCAGTATTTT	CASGLGLGVSWRDGDTQYF
NA	NA	TRBJ2-1	TRBV6-5	TGTGCCAGCAGTTACCGGGAGTCGCGCAATGAGCAGTTCTTC	CASSYRESRNEQFF
NA	NA	TRBJ2-7	TRBV6-1	TGTGCCAGCAGTGAACAGGGGGGAACCTACGAGCAGTACTTC	CASSEQGGTYEQYF
NA	NA	TRBJ2-5	TRBV28	TGTGCCAGCAGTCCGAGCGGACCACAAGAGACCCAGTACTTC	CASSPSGPQETQYF
NA	TRBD2	TRBJ2-3	TRBV2	TGTGCCAGCAGTGGGGGGGTGACTAGCGGGAGAGACACAGATACGCAGTATTTT	CASSGGVTSGRDTDTQYF
NA	NA	TRBJ1-1	TRBV5-1	TGCGCCAGCAGCTTGGGTCAGGGTGGTTTTCGGAACACTGAAGCTTTCTTT	CASSLGQGGFRNTEAFF
NA	NA	TRBJ1-1	TRBV4-1	TGCGCCAGCAGCCAAGCCCCCGGGCTTAGGCGGGGCGGGAGTACTGAAGCTTTCTTT	CASSQAPGLRRGGSTEAFF
NA	NA	TRBJ1-2	TRBV19	TGTGCCAGTAGTATAACGGACACCGATTATGGCTACACCTTC	CASSITDTDYGYTF
NA	NA	TRBJ1-2	TRBV15	TGTGCCACCAGCAGAGATTCAGGGGACGGCTACACCTTC	CATSRDSGDGYTF
NA	TRBD1	TRBJ2-7	TRBV6-5	TGTGCCAGCAGTTGGGACAGGGGGGAATCCTACGAGCAGTACTTC	CASSWDRGESYEQYF
NA	TRBD1	TRBJ1-6	TRBV18	TGTGCCAGCTCACCGAGGGACAGCTCCTATAATTCACCCCTCCACTTT	CASSPRDSSYNSPLHF
NA	NA	TRBJ1-5	TRBV10-3	TGTGCCATCAGTGACCGAGCTCTAAGCAGGGGTAATCAGCCCCAGCATTTT	CAISDRALSRGNQPQHF
NA	TRBD2	TRBJ2-5	TRBV7-3	TGTGCCAGCAGCTTAACAGGACTAGGTCGCCAAGAGACCCAGTACTTC	CASSLTGLGRQETQYF
NA	NA	TRBJ1-6	TRBV28	TGTGCCAGCAGTTTATCCGGACTCCCCCTCCACTTT	CASSLSGLPLHF
NA	NA	TRBJ2-3	TRBV27	TGTGCCAGCAGTCCCCCGTGGGGGGTCCCCACAGATACGCAGTATTTT	CASSPPWGVPTDTQYF
NA	TRBD1	TRBJ2-5	TRBV7-6	TGTGCCAGCAGCCCTACCGGGACAGGGATCGGTGTGACCCAGTACTTC	CASSPTGTGIGVTQYF
once	NA	TRBJ1-1	TRBV6-4	TGTGCCAGCAGTGAAGCGGGGAACACTGAAGCTTTCTTT	CASSEAGNTEAFF